The sequence of this TCR beta chain was determined in a study of CD8+ T cells in alopecia areata. After removal of 4 bases from V and 8 bases from J, the junction contained 9 bases not matched to a gene. Germline V gene lookup returns CDR1 SGHVS and CDR2 FQNEAQ. The CDR3 is 15 residues long. Overall study results and limits: Affected scalp, especially in alopecia totalis/universalis, had a higher clonality than normal scalp did. Scalp samples also yield sequences from resident alphabeta T cells of normal skin.

Sequencing templates came from extracted RNA that was reverse transcribed into cDNA. Here immunoSEQ multiplex PCR was the method, and the copy in TCRdb shows in-frame clones only, minus some. The sample carries some 150,000 clones, just over 65% recorded once. For this clone: What it recognizes is unknown.

The source of this sequence is a human donor with alopecia areata. The J gene is TRBJ2-3, the V gene TRBV7-8; TRBD1 agrees at 10 bases. This specimen was CD8+ T cells sorted from blood, taken at week 0. For the CDR3, the DNA is TGTGCCAGCAGCTGCCCCGGGACAGGGGATTGTACGCAGTATTTT. Translation: CASSCPGTGDCTQYF.